This T cell receptor (beta chain) was profiled in a study of shared clonotypes between healthy human individuals. The ends were cut back, 1 base at V and 3 bases at J, with 12 bases in the middle. Germline loops: CDR1 SGHTA, CDR2 FQGNSA. This CDR3 has 15 residues. An assay was performed, and its level was deep. Clones were read by immunoSEQ multiplex PCR, and TCRdb kept only the in-frame ones, dropping some. This table holds about half a million clones, 70% to 80% found once. Sequencing input: PBMCs. The TCR sequence derives from a woman aged 40 to 50 in good health. Some clones in this sample may be carry-over from other donors' samples. This rearrangement joins TRBV7-2 to TRBJ1-2, with D perhaps matching TRBD1 (5 bases). This chain's CDR3 is CASSLVIGEDYGYTF. In DNA form, the CDR3 reads TGTGCCAGCAGCTTAGTTATAGGGGAAGACTATGGCTACACCTTC.